This TCR beta chain is drawn from a study of CD8+ T cells in alopecia areata. Turning to the study itself: A regimen of oral tofacitinib, 5 to 10 mg twice daily, was given to treated patients. Scoring of severity for treated patients was based on percentage of affected scalp area.

Treatment in this sample: oral pan-JAK inhibitor, 5-10 mg twice daily. General study results and limits: Patients showed less clear TCR sequence sharing than mice, possibly partly because of HLA diversity.

RNA extraction was followed by reverse transcription into cDNA, which acted as the sequencing template. Only in-frame clones appear in the TCRdb table, and some are missing; sequencing was by immunoSEQ multiplex PCR. The sample carries about 180,000 clones, about 55% recorded once. For this clone: No antigen is known for it.

The CDR3 is made up of 14 amino acids. Germline V lookup: CDR1 GTSNPN, CDR2 SVGIG (reference sequence). V shed 1 base and J shed 4 bases, with 11 bases lying between them. The receptor was isolated from a human donor with alopecia areata. V is TRBV30 and J is TRBJ1-5; a possible D gene is TRBD1 (6 bases). Specimen: CD8+ T cells sorted from blood, collected at week 24, from a patient treated with tofacitinib. The CDR3 spells CAWSGGQKNQPQHF. In DNA form, the CDR3 reads TGTGCCTGGAGTGGGGGGCAGAAGAATCAGCCCCAGCATTTT.